This T cell receptor beta chain appears in the sequencing data of a study of T-cell memory formation after mild COVID-19. As regards this clonotype: No antigen is known for it.

Regarding the study as a whole: Clones shrinking from day 15 to 85 showed even CD4/CD8 mixes; later expanders tilted CD4+.

5'RACE primed at constant segments yielded TCR alpha and TCR beta cDNA libraries bearing sample barcodes and UMIs. TCRdb passed the 5' RACE reads through MiXCR, listing each CDR3 protein once. The profile shows about 440,000 distinct CDR3 sequences, 15% to 25% of them singletons. The V gene end was trimmed by 3 bases and the J gene end by 8 bases; junction bases not matched to a gene: 7. CDR3 length equals 16 residues. Germline values: CDR1 KGHDR, CDR2 SFDVKD. The J gene is TRBJ1-4, the V gene TRBV24-1; 11 nucleotides line up with TRBD1. Sequencing input: PBMCs or a T cell subset sorted from them (not recorded which). The sequence derives from an adult woman who had mild COVID-19 (a few samples of this study predate the infection). Cell type and time point are not known. CDR3 sequence reads: CATSDSGQGAGEKLFF. The CDR3 bases are TGTGCCACCAGTGATAGTGGACAGGGGGCAGGCGAAAAACTGTTTTTT.